Below are 21 T cell receptor beta chains sequenced from a single sample in a study of blood T cell repertoires in COVID-19. Here immunoSEQ multiplex PCR was the method, and the copy in TCRdb shows in-frame clones only, minus some. Of 200,000 to 250,000 clones listed, 84% are singletons. Sample: peripheral blood. The receptors were gathered from a woman older than 75 with COVID-19, enrolled during active disease.

Points on this clone: One end of the junction varies from germline; a read error may be responsible. The chain has TRBV2 and TRBJ1-2; no clear D. Germline V CDR1 and CDR2: SNHLY, FYNNEI. The CDR3 covers 15 residues. DNA of the CDR3: TGTGCCAGCATTGAAGACCTTGCGCTCTTGTCCTTCTACACCTTC. Translation gives CASIEDLALLSFYTF.

As to this clone: At one of its ends the junction is not consistent with the germline gene, which may arise from a read error. This sequence joins TRBV7-2 and TRBJ2-7; D is perhaps TRBD2 (6 bases). The length of the CDR3 is 13 residues. Germline V gene sequence: CDR1 SGHTA, CDR2 FQGNSA. The CDR3 region is CASSPTSGTHWVF. In DNA, the CDR3 is TGTGCCAGCAGCCCAACCTCCGGGACTCACTGGGTCTTC. Based on the CDR3 plus reference TRBV7-2 and TRBJ2-7, the full variable domain is GAGVSQSPSNKVTEKGKDVELRCDPISGHTALYWYRQSLGQGLEFLIYFQGNSAPDKSGLPSDRFSAERTGGSVSTLTIQRTQQEDSAVYLCASSPTSGTHWVFGPGTRLTVT.

This clone was picked up a small number of times. V gene TRBV27 combines with J gene TRBJ1-3; TRBD1 aligns across 8 bases. The CDR3 is 15 residues long. J was trimmed by 9 bases and V by 9 bases; bases with no gene match: 16. CDR1 is MNHEY, CDR2 SMNVEV, per germline (reference sequence). DNA for the CDR3: TGTGCCAGTGCAGGGGGCGCGAACCTGGTTGGCACCATATATTTT. This codes for CASAGGANLVGTIYF.

The chain has TRBV7-8 and TRBJ2-1; maybe TRBD1 (6 bases). Trimming pared 4 bases from V and 4 bases from J, leaving 14 bases between. This CDR3 region has 15 residues. The germline V gene has CDR1 SGHVS and CDR2 FQNEAQ. CDR3 DNA sequence: TGTGCCAGCAGCTCCCGAGGACAGACGTACAATGAGCAGTTCTTC. Translation: CASSSRGQTYNEQFF.

The chain recombines TRBV2 with TRBJ2-7, with TRBD2 matching over 7 bases. After removal of 3 bases from V and 5 bases from J, the junction contained 10 bases not matched to a gene. The CDR3 covers 15 residues. Germline V lookup: CDR1 SNHLY, CDR2 FYNNEI. The chain's CDR3 is CASSEVPSGRDEQYF. The CDR3 DNA reads as TGTGCCAGCAGTGAGGTTCCTAGCGGTCGCGACGAGCAGTACTTC.

The chain recombines TRBV7-9 with TRBJ2-1, with a tentative D call TRBD1 (6 bases). The CDR3 totals 12 residues. V gave up 5 bases and J gave up 9 bases, with 11 bases separating them. Germline V CDR1 and CDR2: SEHNR, FQNEAQ (reference sequence). This CDR3 is CASSRDNSEQFF. The CDR3 DNA sequence: TGTGCCAGCAGCCGGGACAATTCTGAGCAGTTCTTC.

This clone was observed a handful of times. The chain has TRBV24-1 and TRBJ1-5, with 7 bases matching TRBD1. V dropped 4 bases and J dropped 7; count of bases not matched to a gene: 9. Germline CDR1 KGHDR, CDR2 SFDVKD. The CDR3 has 15 residues. The CDR3 loop is CATSDPDRPGQPQHF. The DNA of the CDR3 is TGTGCCACCAGTGACCCGGACAGGCCTGGCCAGCCCCAGCATTTT.

This clone is a singleton in its sample. V and J are TRBV5-4 and TRBJ2-7; TRBD2 aligns across 8 bases. CDR1 is SGHNT and CDR2 is YYREEE in the germline V gene (reference sequence). There are 15 residues in the CDR3. After removal of 0 bases from V and 2 bases from J, the junction contained 4 bases not matched to a gene. CDR3 nucleotide sequence: TGTGCCAGCAGCTTGGCCGGGGGGGTTACCTACGAGCAGTACTTC. Translation: CASSLAGGVTYEQYF.

The table lists this clone with a few counts. V and J are TRBV2 and TRBJ1-1; TRBD1 is a possible D gene (6 bases). V shed 8 bases and J shed 5 bases, with 18 bases lying between them. The CDR3 totals 14 residues. The germline V gene has CDR1 SNHLY and CDR2 FYNNEI. The CDR3 loop is CASSPQGLGTEAFF. DNA for the CDR3: TGTGCCAGCTCCCCCCAGGGGCTTGGGACTGAAGCTTTCTTT.

This sequence joins TRBV5-1 and TRBJ2-5; 15 bases fit TRBD2. The CDR3 contains 15 residues. Trimming removed 3 bases from V and 4 bases from J; junction bases left unmatched: 1. Germline V gene sequence: CDR1 SGHRS, CDR2 YFSETQ. The CDR3 bases are TGCGCCAGCAGCTCGGGACTAGCGGGGGGAGAGACCCAGTACTTC. Amino acids: CASSSGLAGGETQYF.

The chain recombines TRBV5-1 with TRBJ2-1; 8 bases map to TRBD1. Trimming took 3 bases from V and 7 from J; bases not matched to a gene: 3. This CDR3 contains 13 residues. Germline V gene sequence: CDR1 SGHRS, CDR2 YFSETQ. In nucleotides, the CDR3 is TGCGCCAGCAGCTCAGGACAGGGAAATGAGCAGTTCTTC. Amino acids: CASSSGQGNEQFF. Filled out from reference TRBV5-1 and TRBJ2-1, the complete variable domain reads KAGVTQTPRYLIKTRGQQVTLSCSPISGHRSVSWYQQTPGQGLQFLFEYFSETQRNKGNFPGRFSGRQFSNSRSEMNVSTLELGDSALYLCASSSGQGNEQFFGPGTRLTVL.

The chain links TRBV19 to TRBJ2-1; the D gene is possibly TRBD1 (5 bases). Trimming took 6 bases from V and 0 from J, leaving 15 bases between them. Germline V gene data show CDR1 as LNHDA and CDR2 as SQIVND (reference sequence). The CDR3 is made up of 16 amino acids. CDR3 coding DNA: TGTGCCAGTAGGCCCCTTGGACAAAGCTCCTACAATGAGCAGTTCTTC. Its protein product is CASRPLGQSSYNEQFF.

The chain uses TRBV28 and TRBJ2-7, with 7 bases identical to TRBD2. After removal of 1 base from V and 0 bases from J, the junction contained 12 bases not matched to a gene. This CDR3 spans 18 amino acids. CDR1 MDHEN and CDR2 SYDVKM come from the germline V gene. The CDR3 region is CASSLSGWGGGSSYEQYF. DNA of the CDR3: TGTGCCAGCAGTTTATCCGGGTGGGGCGGCGGGAGCTCCTACGAGCAGTACTTC.

The V gene is TRBV7-3, the J gene TRBJ2-3, with a weak D call TRBD1 (5 bases). The germline V and J ends were trimmed by 3 bases and 2 bases, with 15 bases remaining between them. The CDR3 spans 16 residues. The germline V gene has CDR1 SGHTA and CDR2 FQGTGA. CDR3 residues: CASSLGQHHPTDTQYF. The DNA of the CDR3 is TGTGCCAGCAGCTTGGGGCAGCACCACCCCACAGATACGCAGTATTTT.

This chain links TRBV5-1 with TRBJ2-3, with a weak D call TRBD1 (6 bases). The germline CDR1 and CDR2 sequences are SGHRS and YFSETQ. The CDR3 extends over 14 amino acids. Trimming took off 0 bases at V and 2 bases at J, with 7 bases between the two ends. As DNA, the CDR3 is TGCGCCAGCAGCTTGGTGGGGGCCACAGATACGCAGTATTTT. Translated, it gives CASSLVGATDTQYF. Filled out from reference TRBV5-1 and TRBJ2-3, the complete variable domain reads KAGVTQTPRYLIKTRGQQVTLSCSPISGHRSVSWYQQTPGQGLQFLFEYFSETQRNKGNFPGRFSGRQFSNSRSEMNVSTLELGDSALYLCASSLVGATDTQYFGPGTRLTVL.

The V gene is TRBV2, the J gene TRBJ1-2; 7 nucleotides match TRBD1. Germline values: CDR1 SNHLY, CDR2 FYNNEI. The V and J ends lost 5 bases and 11 bases, in that order; junction bases with no gene match: 8. The CDR3 extends over 12 amino acids. CDR3 DNA: TGTGCCAGCAGTCCGCGGGACAGTCAATACACCTTC. It translates to CASSPRDSQYTF. Combining the CDR3 with reference TRBV2 and TRBJ1-2 gives the whole variable domain EPEVTQTPSHQVTQMGQEVILRCVPISNHLYFYWYRQILGQKVEFLVSFYNNEISEKSEIFDDQFSVERPDGSNFTLKIRSTKLEDSAMYFCASSPRDSQYTFGSGTRLTVV.

In nucleotides, the CDR3 is TGTGCCAGCAGGCCCTCACTTAATTCACCCCTCCACTTT. This translates into CASRPSLNSPLHF. The chain carries TRBV5-4 and TRBJ1-6; no reliable D call. Per the germline V gene, CDR1 is SGHNT and CDR2 is YYREEE (reference sequence). V dropped 5 bases and J dropped 6 bases, with 9 bases sitting between them. The CDR3 is 13 amino acids.

The CDR3 DNA follows: TGTGCCAGCACAATGTACACTGAAGCTTTCTTT. It codes for CASTMYTEAFF. This rearrangement joins TRBV6-5 to TRBJ1-1; D is uncertain. The length of the CDR3 is 11 residues. The V end lost 7 bases, the J end lost 3 bases, and 6 bases lay between the germline ends. Germline values: CDR1 MNHEY, CDR2 SVGAGI.

This chain joins TRBV13 and TRBJ1-2, with a possible D match to TRBD1 (5 bases). CDR1 is PRHDT, CDR2 FYEKMQ, per germline (reference sequence). This CDR3 contains 15 residues. V was trimmed by 5 bases and J by 0 bases, leaving 13 bases between them. CDR3 nucleotides: TGTGCCAGCAGCCCCCCAGGGAACGCTAACTATGGCTACACCTTC. This translates into CASSPPGNANYGYTF.

The J gene is TRBJ2-5, the V gene TRBV9; 10 nucleotides match TRBD2. The CDR3 is made up of 13 amino acids. The V and J ends lost 4 bases and 4 bases, in that order; junction bases with no gene match: 1. Germline V gene sequence: CDR1 SGDLS, CDR2 YYNGEE. The CDR3 DNA reads TGTGCCAGCAGCTGGACTAGCGGAGAGACCCAGTACTTC. This encodes CASSWTSGETQYF.

The chain uses TRBV24-1 and TRBJ2-3, with 13 nucleotides matching TRBD2. There are 17 residues in the CDR3. Germline assignment: CDR1 KGHDR and CDR2 SFDVKD. V trimming: 3 bases; J trimming: 4 bases; junction bases outside the gene matches: 6. The CDR3 DNA is TGTGCCACCAGTGATAAGACTAGCGGGAGGTGGGCAGATACGCAGTATTTT. Its protein product is CATSDKTSGRWADTQYF.